This TCR beta chain came from a study of technical replicates of blood from several donors. Data came from immunoSEQ multiplex PCR; TCRdb stores just in-frame clones and leaves some out. The sample has under 100,000 clones, roughly 95% seen once. CDR1 is LNHDA, CDR2 SQIVND, per germline (reference sequence). V lost 3 bases and J lost 2, with 10 bases in between. This CDR3 contains 14 residues. A single count supports this clone. The J gene is TRBJ1-1, the V gene TRBV19, with D possibly being TRBD1 (6 bases). Material: T cells isolated from PBMCs. This TCR was recovered from a human donor in good health. The chain's CDR3 is CASSINRANTEAFF. Here the CDR3 DNA reads TGTGCCAGTAGTATTAACAGGGCCAACACTGAAGCTTTCTTT.